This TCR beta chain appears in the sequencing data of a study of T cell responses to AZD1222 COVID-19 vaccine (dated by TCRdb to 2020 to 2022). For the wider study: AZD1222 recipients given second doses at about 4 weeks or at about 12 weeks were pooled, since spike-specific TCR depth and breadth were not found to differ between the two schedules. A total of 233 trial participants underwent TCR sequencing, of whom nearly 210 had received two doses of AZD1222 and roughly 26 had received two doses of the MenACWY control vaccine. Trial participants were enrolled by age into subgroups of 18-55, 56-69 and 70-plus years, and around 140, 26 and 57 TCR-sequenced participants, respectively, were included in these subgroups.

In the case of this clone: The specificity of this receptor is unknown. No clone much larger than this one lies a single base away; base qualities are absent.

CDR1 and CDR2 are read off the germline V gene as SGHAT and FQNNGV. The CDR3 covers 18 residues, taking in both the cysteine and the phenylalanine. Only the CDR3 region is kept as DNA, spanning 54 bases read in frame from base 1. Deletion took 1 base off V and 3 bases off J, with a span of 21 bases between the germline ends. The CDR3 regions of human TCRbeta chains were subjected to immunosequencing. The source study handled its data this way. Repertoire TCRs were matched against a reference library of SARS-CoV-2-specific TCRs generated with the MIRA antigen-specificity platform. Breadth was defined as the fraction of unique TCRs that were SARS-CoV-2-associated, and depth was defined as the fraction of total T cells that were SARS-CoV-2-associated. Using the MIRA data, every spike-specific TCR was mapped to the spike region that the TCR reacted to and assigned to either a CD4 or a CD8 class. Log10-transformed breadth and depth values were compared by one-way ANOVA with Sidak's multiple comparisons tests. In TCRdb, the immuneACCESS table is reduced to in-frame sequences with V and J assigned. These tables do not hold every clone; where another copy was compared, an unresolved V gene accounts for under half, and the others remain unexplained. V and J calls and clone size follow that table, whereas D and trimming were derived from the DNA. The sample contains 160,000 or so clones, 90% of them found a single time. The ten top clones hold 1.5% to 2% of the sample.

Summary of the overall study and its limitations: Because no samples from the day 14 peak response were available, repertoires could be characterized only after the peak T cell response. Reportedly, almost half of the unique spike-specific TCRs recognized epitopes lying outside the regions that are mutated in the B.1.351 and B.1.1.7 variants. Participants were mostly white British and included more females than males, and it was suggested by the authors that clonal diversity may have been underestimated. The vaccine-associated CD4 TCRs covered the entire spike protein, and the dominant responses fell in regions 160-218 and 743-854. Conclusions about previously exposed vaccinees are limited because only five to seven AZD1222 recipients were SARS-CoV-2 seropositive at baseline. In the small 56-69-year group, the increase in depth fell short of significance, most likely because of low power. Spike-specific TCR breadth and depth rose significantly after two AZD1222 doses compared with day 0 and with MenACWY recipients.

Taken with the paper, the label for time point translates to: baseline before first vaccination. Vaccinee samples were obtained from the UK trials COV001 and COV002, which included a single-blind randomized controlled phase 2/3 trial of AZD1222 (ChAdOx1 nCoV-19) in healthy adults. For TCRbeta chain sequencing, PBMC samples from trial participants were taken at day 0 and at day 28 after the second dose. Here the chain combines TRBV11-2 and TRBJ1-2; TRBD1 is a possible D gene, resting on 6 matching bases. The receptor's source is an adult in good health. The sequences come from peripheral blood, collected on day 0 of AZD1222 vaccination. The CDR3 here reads CASSLGGTGHSPDYGYTF. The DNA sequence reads TGTGCCAGCAGCTTAGGGGGCACAGGGCACTCACCGGACTATGGCTACACCTTC.